The present T cell receptor (beta chain) was sequenced within a study of blood T cell repertoires in COVID-19. This CDR3 has 13 amino acids. The ends were cut back, 10 bases at V and 1 base at J, with 13 bases in the middle. Germline CDR1 SNHLY, CDR2 FYNNEI. TCRdb's table, derived via immunoSEQ multiplex PCR, lists solely in-frame clones and lacks some. The data hold hundreds of thousands of clones, with roughly 86% observed a single time. This chain links TRBV2 with TRBJ1-2; possibly TRBD1 for D (5 bases). The TCR was taken from a man in his late teens or twenties with active or convalescent COVID-19. Sequencing used peripheral blood. This CDR3 reads CATLGLNNYGYTF. CDR3 DNA: TGTGCCACCCTGGGACTTAATAACTATGGCTACACCTTC.